The TCR beta chain under discussion was sequenced for a study of blood T cells in healthy people across ages. Regarding the study as a whole: Both naive CD4+ cell counts and diversity were greater in long-lived donors than in aged donors. Older individuals had lower TCR beta diversity per million T cells (the decline was roughly linear).

Then a second PCR, running roughly 7 to 11 cycles, was carried out with a sample-barcoded 5' primer and a J-beta primer mix. Each cDNA molecule was tagged by a template-switch adaptor that had 12 random nucleotides. One entry per CDR3 protein, called by TCRdb with MiXCR from the 5' RACE reads. The sample comprises 550,000 to 750,000 distinct CDR3 sequences, about 21% of which are singletons, and 3% to 4.5% rests with the top ten. Trimming shortened V by 2 bases and J by 5 bases, and 9 bases separated the two germline ends. The CDR3 length is 12 residues. Germline CDR1 DFQATT, CDR2 SNEGSKA (reference sequence). This clonotype was found a few times. Its target is unknown. Researchers isolated at least 7 million PBMCs per sample.

The clonotype was recovered from a man in his 70s in good health. This chain connects TRBV20-1 to TRBJ2-5; D gene ambiguous. Material: blood. The CDR3: CSARKDHETQYF. The CDR3 coding sequence is TGCAGTGCTAGAAAGGATCACGAGACCCAGTACTTC.